This T cell receptor (beta chain) appears in the sequencing data of a study of blood T cell repertoires in COVID-19. Recovered Cohort 3 donors showed two negative PCRs, clearance, or symptom resolution. CDR3 length equals 17 residues. V shed 1 base, J shed 5 bases, and the junction held 7 bases outside the gene matches. Germline V gene lookup returns CDR1 SGHTA and CDR2 FQGNSA. The assay was immunoSEQ multiplex PCR, and TCRdb's table has in-frame clones only and misses some. Among 300,000 to 350,000 clones listed, about nine tenths were seen once. This chain uses TRBV7-2 with TRBJ1-4; TRBD1 matches 10 bases. The TCR was taken from a young woman who had recovered from COVID-19. The sample was PBMCs or T cells enriched from blood (not recorded which). CDR3 loop: CASSLVGTGVRNEKLFF. For the CDR3, the DNA is TGTGCCAGCAGCTTAGTCGGGACAGGGGTTAGGAATGAAAAACTGTTTTTT.